The source of this TCR beta chain is a study of blood T cell repertoires in COVID-19. The CDR3 sequence is 15 residues long. Trimming removed 4 bases from V and 4 bases from J, with 16 bases in between. Per germline, CDR1 SGHNT and CDR2 YYREEE (reference sequence). Profiled with immunoSEQ multiplex PCR; TCRdb holds only in-frame clones, not every one. The sample holds approximately 120,000 clones, around 81% seen once. This TCR was sampled from a woman aged 50 to 65 with acute or convalescent COVID-19. Sample: peripheral blood. The chain links TRBV5-4 to TRBJ2-3; D call uncertain. CDR3 region: CASSPKWPAPDTQYF. The CDR3 DNA sequence: TGTGCCAGCAGCCCAAAATGGCCTGCCCCAGATACGCAGTATTTT.